This TCR beta chain was sequenced in a study of Graves' ophthalmopathy and Graves' hyperthyroidism. There are 14 residues in the CDR3. Trimming took off 10 bases at V and 0 bases at J, with 15 bases between the two ends. The germline V gene encodes CDR1 ENHRY and CDR2 SYGVKD. Researchers took RNA transcripts and amplified TCR beta CDR3 regions from them. The first-round RT-PCR employed HTBI primers together with the Qiagen OneStep RT-PCR kit. A multiplex PCR was then performed as the second round. TCRdb itself ran the multiplex PCR reads through MiXCR, one entry per CDR3 protein. The table shows 600,000 to 950,000 distinct CDR3 sequences, with roughly two fifths occurring only once.

The chain joins TRBV10-3 to TRBJ2-5, with D maybe TRBD2 (6 bases). What was sequenced was peripheral blood. This clonotype was sampled from an adult man with Graves' ophthalmopathy. The CDR3 DNA is TGTGCCAGCGGGGACGGGCGGGACCAAGAGACCCAGTACTTC. It codes for CASGDGRDQETQYF.